This TCR beta chain derives from a study of blood T cell repertoires in COVID-19. On the study more broadly: The cDNA or gDNA used as material had been derived from T cells, B-cell-depleted T cells, or PBMCs.

Trimming cost V 3 bases and J 16 bases, with 10 bases left between them. Germline CDR1 and CDR2: SGHTA and FQGNSA. The length of the CDR3 is 11 residues. The protocol was immunoSEQ multiplex PCR, while the TCRdb copy is restricted to in-frame clones and leaves out a portion. The data contain under 300,000 clones, approximately 82% of them singletons. The clonotype comes from a woman between 35 and 50 years old who had recovered from COVID-19. The sequenced material came from peripheral blood. This chain connects TRBV7-2 to TRBJ1-6; D is unresolved. The CDR3 protein is CASSFYADLHF. The DNA of the CDR3 is TGTGCCAGCAGCTTTTACGCGGATCTCCACTTT.